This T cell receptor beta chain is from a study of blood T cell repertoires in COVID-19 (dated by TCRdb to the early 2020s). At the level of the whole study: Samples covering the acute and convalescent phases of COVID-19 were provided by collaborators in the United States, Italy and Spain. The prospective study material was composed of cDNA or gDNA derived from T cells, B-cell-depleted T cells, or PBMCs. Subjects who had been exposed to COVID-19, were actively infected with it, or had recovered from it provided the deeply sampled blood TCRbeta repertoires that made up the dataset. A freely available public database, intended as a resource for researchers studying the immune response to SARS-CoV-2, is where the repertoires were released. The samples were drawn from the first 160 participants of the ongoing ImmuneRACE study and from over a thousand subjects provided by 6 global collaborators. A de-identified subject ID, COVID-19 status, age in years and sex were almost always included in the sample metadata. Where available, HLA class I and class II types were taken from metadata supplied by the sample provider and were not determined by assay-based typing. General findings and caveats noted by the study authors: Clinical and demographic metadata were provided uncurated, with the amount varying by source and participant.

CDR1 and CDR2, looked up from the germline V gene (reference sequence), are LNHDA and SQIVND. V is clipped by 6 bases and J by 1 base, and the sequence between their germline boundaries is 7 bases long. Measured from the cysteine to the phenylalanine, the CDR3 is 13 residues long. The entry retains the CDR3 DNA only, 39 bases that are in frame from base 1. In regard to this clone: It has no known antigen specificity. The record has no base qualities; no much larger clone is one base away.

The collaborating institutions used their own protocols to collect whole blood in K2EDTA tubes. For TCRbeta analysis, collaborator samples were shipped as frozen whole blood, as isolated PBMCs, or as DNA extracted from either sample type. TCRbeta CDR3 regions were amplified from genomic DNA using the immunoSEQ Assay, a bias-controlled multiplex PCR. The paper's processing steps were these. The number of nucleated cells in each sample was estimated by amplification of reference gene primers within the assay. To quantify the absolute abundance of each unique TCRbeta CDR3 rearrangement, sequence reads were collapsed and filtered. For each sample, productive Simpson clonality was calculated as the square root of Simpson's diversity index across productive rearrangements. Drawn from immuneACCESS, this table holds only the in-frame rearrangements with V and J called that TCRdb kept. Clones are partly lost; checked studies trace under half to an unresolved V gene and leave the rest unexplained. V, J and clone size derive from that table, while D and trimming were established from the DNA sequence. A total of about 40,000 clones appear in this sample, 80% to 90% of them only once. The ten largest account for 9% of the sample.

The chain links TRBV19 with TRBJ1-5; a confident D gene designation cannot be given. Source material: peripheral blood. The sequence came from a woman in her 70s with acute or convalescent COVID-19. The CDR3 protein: CASSSGSNQPQHF. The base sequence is TGTGCCAGTAGCTCAGGAAGCAATCAGCCCCAGCATTTT.